The sequence of this TCR beta chain was determined in a study of early T cells in non-severe SARS-CoV-2 infection. Study-wide context: Alpha and beta chains were unpaired, from unsorted whole-blood bulk RNA. Study results and caveats: Private and CD4 specificities were missed by VDJdb matching, skewed to anti-spike CD8.

A note on this clonotype: The antigen is not known.

V was pared by 2 bases and J by 5 bases, with 5 bases of the junction left unmatched. There are 15 residues in the CDR3. Germline V gives CDR1 MDHEN, CDR2 SYDVKM. Separate cDNA molecules each had unique molecular identifiers attached to them. One entry per CDR3 protein results from TCRdb running MiXCR on the 5' RACE reads. Of about 100,000 distinct CDR3 sequences listed, about 12% are singletons. Sequenced sample: whole blood. The J gene is TRBJ2-2, the V gene TRBV28; 7 nucleotides match TRBD1. The TCR comes from an adult who was a healthcare worker with PCR-confirmed SARS-CoV-2 infection or an uninfected control (not recorded which). CDR3 region: CASSLGGRGTGELFF. The CDR3 nucleotides are TGTGCCAGCAGTTTAGGCGGCAGGGGGACCGGGGAGCTGTTTTTT.